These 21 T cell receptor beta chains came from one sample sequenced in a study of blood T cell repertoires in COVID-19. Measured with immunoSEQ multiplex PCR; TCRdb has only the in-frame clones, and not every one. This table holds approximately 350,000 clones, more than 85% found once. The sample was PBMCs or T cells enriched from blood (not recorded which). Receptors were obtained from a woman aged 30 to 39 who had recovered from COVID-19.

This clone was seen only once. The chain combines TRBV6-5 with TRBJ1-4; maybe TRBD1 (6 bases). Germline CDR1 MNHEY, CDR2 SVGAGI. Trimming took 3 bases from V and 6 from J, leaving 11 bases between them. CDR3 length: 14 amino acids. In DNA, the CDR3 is TGTGCCAGCAGTTATGCGGGGGGCGATGAAAAACTGTTTTTT. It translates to CASSYAGGDEKLFF.

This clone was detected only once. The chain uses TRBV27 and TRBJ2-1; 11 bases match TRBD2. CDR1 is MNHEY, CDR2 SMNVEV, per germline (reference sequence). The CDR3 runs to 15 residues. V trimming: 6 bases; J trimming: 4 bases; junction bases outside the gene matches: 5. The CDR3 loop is CASSQLAGGYNEQFF. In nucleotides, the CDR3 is TGTGCCAGCAGCCAGCTAGCGGGAGGTTACAATGAGCAGTTCTTC.

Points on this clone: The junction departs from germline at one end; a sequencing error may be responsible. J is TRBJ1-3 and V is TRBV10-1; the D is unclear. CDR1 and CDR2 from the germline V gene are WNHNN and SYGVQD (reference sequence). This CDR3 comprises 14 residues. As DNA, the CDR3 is TGCGCCAGCAGCGAGTCCTATCCTGGAAACACCATATATTTT. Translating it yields CASSESYPGNTIYF.

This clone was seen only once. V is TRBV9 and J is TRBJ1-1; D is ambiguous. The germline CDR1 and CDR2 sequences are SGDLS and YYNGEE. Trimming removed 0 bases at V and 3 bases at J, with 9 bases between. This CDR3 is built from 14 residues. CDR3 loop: CASSVGPSDTEAFF. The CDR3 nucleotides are TGTGCCAGCAGCGTAGGTCCCTCGGACACTGAAGCTTTCTTT.

The CDR3 bases are TGCGCCAGCAGCTTGACTAGCGGAGATTACGAGCAGTACTTC. It translates to CASSLTSGDYEQYF. This chain links TRBV5-1 with TRBJ2-7; 8 nucleotides match TRBD2. Germline CDR1 and CDR2: SGHRS and YFSETQ. The length of the CDR3 is 14 residues. J was trimmed by 4 bases and V by 1 base; bases with no gene match: 4.

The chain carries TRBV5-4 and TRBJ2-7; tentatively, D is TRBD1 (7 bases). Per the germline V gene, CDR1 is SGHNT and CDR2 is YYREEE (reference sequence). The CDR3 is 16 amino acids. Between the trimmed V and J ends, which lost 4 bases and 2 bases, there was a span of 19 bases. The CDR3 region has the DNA TGTGCCAGCAGCGTGGAGGGGGCAGCAAGACCCTACGAGCAGTACTTC. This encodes CASSVEGAARPYEQYF. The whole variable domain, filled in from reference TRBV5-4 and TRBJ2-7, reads ETGVTQSPTHLIKTRGQQVTLRCSSQSGHNTVSWYQQALGQGPQFIFQYYREEENGRGNFPPRFSGLQFPNYSSELNVNALELDDSALYLCASSVEGAARPYEQYFGPGTRLTVT.

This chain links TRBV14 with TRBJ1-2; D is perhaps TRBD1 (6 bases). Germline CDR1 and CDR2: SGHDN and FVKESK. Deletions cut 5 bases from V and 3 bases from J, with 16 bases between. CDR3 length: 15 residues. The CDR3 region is CASSSTGHRYYGYTF. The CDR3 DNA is TGTGCCAGCAGCAGTACGGGACACCGGTACTATGGCTACACCTTC.

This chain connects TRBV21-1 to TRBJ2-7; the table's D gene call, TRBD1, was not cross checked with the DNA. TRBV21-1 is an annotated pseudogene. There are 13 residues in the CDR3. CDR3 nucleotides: TGTGCCAGACCGGACAGGCGAGCCTACGAGCAGTACTTC. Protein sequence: CARPDRRAYEQYF.

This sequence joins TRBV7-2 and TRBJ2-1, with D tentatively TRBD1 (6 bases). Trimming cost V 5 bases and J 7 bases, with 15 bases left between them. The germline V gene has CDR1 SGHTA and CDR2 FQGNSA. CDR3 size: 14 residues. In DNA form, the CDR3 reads TGTGCCAGCAGCCTCCCTCCAGGGGTTAATGAGCAGTTCTTC. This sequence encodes CASSLPPGVNEQFF.

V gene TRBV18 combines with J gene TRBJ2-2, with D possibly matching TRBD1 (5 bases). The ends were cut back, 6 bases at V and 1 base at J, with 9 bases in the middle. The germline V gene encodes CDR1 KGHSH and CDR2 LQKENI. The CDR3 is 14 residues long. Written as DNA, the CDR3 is TGTGCCAGCTCCGAAGGACAGAACACCGGGGAGCTGTTTTTT. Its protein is CASSEGQNTGELFF. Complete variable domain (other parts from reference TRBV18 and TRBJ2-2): NAGVMQNPRHLVRRRGQEARLRCSPMKGHSHVYWYRQLPEEGLKFMVYLQKENIIDESGMPKERFSAEFPKEGPSILRIQQVVRGDSAAYFCASSEGQNTGELFFGEGSRLTVL.

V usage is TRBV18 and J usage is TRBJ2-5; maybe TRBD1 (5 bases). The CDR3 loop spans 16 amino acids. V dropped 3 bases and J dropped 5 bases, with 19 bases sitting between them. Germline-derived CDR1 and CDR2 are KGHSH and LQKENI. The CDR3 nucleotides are TGTGCCAGCTCACCTCGAGGATCCCAGGGCGGTGAGACCCAGTACTTC. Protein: CASSPRGSQGGETQYF.

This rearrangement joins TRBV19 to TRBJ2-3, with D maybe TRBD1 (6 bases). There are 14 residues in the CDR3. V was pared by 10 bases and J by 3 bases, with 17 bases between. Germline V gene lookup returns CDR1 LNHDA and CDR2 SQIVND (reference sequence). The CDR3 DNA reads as TGTGCCAAATCATCCGGGGACATAACAGATACGCAGTATTTT. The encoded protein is CAKSSGDITDTQYF.

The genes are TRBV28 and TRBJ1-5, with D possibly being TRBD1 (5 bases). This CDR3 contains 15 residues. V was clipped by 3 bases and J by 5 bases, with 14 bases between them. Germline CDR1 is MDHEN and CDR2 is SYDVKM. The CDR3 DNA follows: TGTGCCAGCAGTTTTACAGGTCCGGCGGATCAGCCCCAGCATTTT. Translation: CASSFTGPADQPQHF.

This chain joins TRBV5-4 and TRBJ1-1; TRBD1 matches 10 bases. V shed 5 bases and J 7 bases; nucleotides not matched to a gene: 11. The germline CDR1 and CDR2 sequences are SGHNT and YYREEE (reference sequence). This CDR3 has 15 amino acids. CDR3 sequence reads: CASSSTSRDRGEAFF. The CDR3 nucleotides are TGTGCCAGCAGTTCCACGAGCCGGGACAGGGGTGAAGCTTTCTTT.

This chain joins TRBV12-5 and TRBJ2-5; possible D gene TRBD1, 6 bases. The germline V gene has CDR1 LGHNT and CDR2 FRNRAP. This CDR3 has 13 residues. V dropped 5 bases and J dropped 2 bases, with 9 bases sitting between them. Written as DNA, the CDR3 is TGTGCTAGTGGTCTGGACAGACAAGAGACCCAGTACTTC. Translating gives CASGLDRQETQYF. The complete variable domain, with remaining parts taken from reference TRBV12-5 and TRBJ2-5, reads DARVTQTPRHKVTEMGQEVTMRCQPILGHNTVFWYRQTMMQGLELLAYFRNRAPLDDSGMPKDRFSAEMPDATLATLKIQPSEPRDSAVYFCASGLDRQETQYFGPGTRLLVL.

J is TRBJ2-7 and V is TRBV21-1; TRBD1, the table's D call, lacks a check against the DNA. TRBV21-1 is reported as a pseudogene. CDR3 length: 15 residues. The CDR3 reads CASSKGDRVFYEQYF. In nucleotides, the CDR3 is TGTGCCAGCAGCAAAGGAGACAGGGTCTTCTACGAGCAGTACTTC.

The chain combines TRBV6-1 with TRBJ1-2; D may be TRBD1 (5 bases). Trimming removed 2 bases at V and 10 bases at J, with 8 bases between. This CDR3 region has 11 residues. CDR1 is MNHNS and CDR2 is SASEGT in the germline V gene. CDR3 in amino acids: CASSEQGAYTF. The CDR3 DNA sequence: TGTGCCAGCAGTGAACAGGGTGCCTACACCTTC.

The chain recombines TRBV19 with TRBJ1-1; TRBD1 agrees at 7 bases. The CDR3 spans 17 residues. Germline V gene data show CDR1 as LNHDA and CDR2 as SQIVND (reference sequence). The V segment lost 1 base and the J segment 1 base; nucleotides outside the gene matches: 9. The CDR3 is CASSIVGGGRQNTEAFF. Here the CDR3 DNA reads TGTGCCAGTAGTATAGTAGGGGGCGGGCGGCAGAACACTGAAGCTTTCTTT.

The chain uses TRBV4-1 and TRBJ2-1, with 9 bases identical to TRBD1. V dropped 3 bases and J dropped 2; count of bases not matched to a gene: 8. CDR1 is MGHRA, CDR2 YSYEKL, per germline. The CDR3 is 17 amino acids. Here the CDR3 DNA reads TGCGCCAGCAGCCATCGGCCGGGACAGGGACCCTACAATGAGCAGTTCTTC. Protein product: CASSHRPGQGPYNEQFF.

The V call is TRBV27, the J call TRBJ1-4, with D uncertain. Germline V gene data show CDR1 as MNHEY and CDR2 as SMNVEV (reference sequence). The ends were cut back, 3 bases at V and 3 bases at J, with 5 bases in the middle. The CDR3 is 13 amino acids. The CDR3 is CASSFHSNEKLFF. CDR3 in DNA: TGTGCCAGCAGTTTCCATTCTAATGAAAAACTGTTTTTT. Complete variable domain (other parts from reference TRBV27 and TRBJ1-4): EAQVTQNPRYLITVTGKKLTVTCSQNMNHEYMSWYRQDPGLGLRQIYYSMNVEVTDKGDVPEGYKVSRKEKRNFPLILESPSPNQTSLYFCASSFHSNEKLFFGSGTQLSVL.

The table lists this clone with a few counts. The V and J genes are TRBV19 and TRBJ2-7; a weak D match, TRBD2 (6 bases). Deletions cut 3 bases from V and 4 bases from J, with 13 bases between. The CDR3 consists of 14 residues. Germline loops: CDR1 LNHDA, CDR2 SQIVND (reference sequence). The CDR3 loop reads CASSMTGSGYEQYF. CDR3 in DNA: TGTGCCAGTAGTATGACCGGGAGTGGGTACGAGCAGTACTTC.